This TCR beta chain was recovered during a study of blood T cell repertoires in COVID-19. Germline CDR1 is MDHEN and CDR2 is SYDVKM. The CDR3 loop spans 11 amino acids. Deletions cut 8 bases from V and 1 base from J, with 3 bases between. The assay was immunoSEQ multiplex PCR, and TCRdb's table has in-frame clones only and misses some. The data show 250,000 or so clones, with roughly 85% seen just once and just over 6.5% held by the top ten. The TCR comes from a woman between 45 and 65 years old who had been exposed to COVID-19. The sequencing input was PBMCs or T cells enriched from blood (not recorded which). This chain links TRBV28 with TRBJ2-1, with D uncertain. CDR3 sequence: CASRSYNEQFF. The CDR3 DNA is TGTGCCAGCCGGTCCTACAATGAGCAGTTCTTC.